This T cell receptor (beta chain) was sequenced for a study of identical twins (dated by TCRdb to the mid-2010s). Turning to the overall study: The study deep-sequenced TCR alpha and beta repertoires from monozygotic twins, unrelated adults of various ages and cord blood to test whether fetal clonotypes persist. To rule out contamination, the twin experiments were replicated at different times with different library preparation protocols.

Every donor was a healthy Caucasian. Miltenyi CD45RO+ enrichment and human naive T-cell isolation kits were used to isolate memory (CD45RO+) and naive T cells from PBMC. This clonotype was found many times. The specificity of this receptor is unknown. There are no base qualities to consult, and no much larger clone falls within one base. Inclusive of the bounding cysteine and phenylalanine, the CDR3 is 16 residues long. The only DNA kept is the CDR3, 48 bases in frame from the first base. Trimming costs V 3 bases and J 5 bases, and their ends lie 16 bases apart. Libraries were made using 5' RACE. These reads were obtained on an Illumina HiSeq 2000. Template switching introduced a universal primer binding site; the final cDNA contained a unique molecular identifier, enabling accurate counting of TCR cDNA molecules. Specific primers in the conserved constant-segment region were used to synthesize first-strand cDNA for the TCR alpha and beta chains. To control for contamination, each cDNA library was double barcoded with a SMART-Mk sample barcode plus Illumina barcodes. Two successive PCR steps introduced TruSeq adapter sequences along with Illumina sample barcodes. Sequencing of the TCR alpha and beta cDNA libraries was done on the Illumina HiSeq platform using custom primers. The original pipeline was this. MiGEC processed the raw reads to extract unique molecular identifiers, while MiXCR was used to determine the CDR3 positions. For each individual, recombination models were inferred using an EM algorithm with the repgenHMM and IGoR tools. Shared clonotypes were analyzed with the tcR package in R, and sharing was normalized by the product of cloneset sizes. Out-of-frame nonproductive sequences were analyzed to study raw recombination free of thymic and clonal selection effects. TCRdb reprocessing: public reads trimmed at Q25 with fastp, clones called with MiXCR, in-frame beta chains kept. For every CDR3 protein sequence, its rows merge into one entry that carries the most common genes and DNA. In this record, the V and J calls reflect TCRdb's handling and not the investigators' own analysis. Within this sample are hundreds of thousands of distinct CDR3 sequences, with over 8% of them counted one time only. 5% to 6.5% of the sample comes from the top ten.

Findings and caveats that apply to the study as a whole: Conclusions relied on cross-sectional statistical analysis, since the same donors could not be followed over many years. Recombination models systematically underestimated out-of-frame TCR alpha sharing in monozygotic twins but agreed with sharing between unrelated individuals. Fewer insertions were carried by abundant cord blood beta clonotypes; a weaker similar trend was observed in young adult naive repertoires, while no such trend was observed in memory repertoires. The excess sharing between twins in beta out-of-frame sequences was weaker because fewer shared sequences reduced the signal-to-noise ratio. Compared with coincidental sharing between unrelated individuals, out-of-frame TCR alpha sequences shared between twins showed an excess of sequences with low generation probability. Invariant T cells such as MAIT and iNKT could partly confound zero-insertion analyses, though diverse VJ usage argued against this for most clonotypes.

The sequence joins TRBV12-3 or TRBV12-4 to TRBJ2-2, and possibly TRBD1, on 8 matching bases. The source of this sequence is a woman between 18 and 29 years old in good health. Source material: memory (CD45RO+) T cells sorted from blood. What the cell subset or site label conveys for this sample: CD45RO+ enriched T cells. For the CDR3, the sequence is CASSFGRGTGTGELFF. The nucleotide sequence is given as TGTGCCAGCAGTTTCGGGCGGGGGACAGGAACCGGGGAGCTGTTTTTT.